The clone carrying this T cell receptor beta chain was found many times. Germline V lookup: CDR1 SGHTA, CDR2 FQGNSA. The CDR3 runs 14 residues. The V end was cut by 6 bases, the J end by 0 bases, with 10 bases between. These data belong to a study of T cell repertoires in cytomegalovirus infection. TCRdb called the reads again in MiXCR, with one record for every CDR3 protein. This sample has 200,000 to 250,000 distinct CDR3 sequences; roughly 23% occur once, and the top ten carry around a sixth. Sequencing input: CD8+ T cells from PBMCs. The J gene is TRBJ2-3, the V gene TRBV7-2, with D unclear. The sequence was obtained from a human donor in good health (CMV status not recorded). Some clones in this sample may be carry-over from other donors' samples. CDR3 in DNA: TGTGCCAGCAGAGAAGGGTTGAGCACAGATACGCAGTATTTT. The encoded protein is CASREGLSTDTQYF.